The 30 T cell receptor beta chains reported below all come from one sample, sequenced in a study of T cell responses to AZD1222 COVID-19 vaccine. Sequencing used immunoSEQ multiplex PCR; TCRdb keeps in-frame clones, though not all of them. The sample consists of fewer than 200,000 clones, roughly 91% of them appearing once. Source: peripheral blood, taken 28 days after the second AZD1222 dose. Receptors were obtained from an adult who received the AZD1222 COVID-19 vaccine.

V is TRBV7-2 and J is TRBJ2-1, with 12 positions matching TRBD2. Germline lookup yields CDR1 SGHTA and CDR2 FQGNSA. Trimming cost V 5 bases and J 4 bases; bases outside gene matches: 9. This CDR3 comprises 17 residues. The CDR3 spells CASSARLAGAIYNEQFF. CDR3 coding DNA: TGTGCCAGCAGCGCCCGACTAGCGGGAGCTATATACAATGAGCAGTTCTTC.

The V gene is TRBV3-1 (or the pseudogene TRBV3-2), the J gene TRBJ2-2, with 8 positions matching TRBD2. This CDR3 region has 15 residues. V shed 1 base and J 3 bases; nucleotides not matched to a gene: 1. Germline V gives CDR1 LGHDT, CDR2 YNNKEL (reference sequence). DNA of the CDR3: TGTGCCAGCAGCCAAGCGGGAGGGTACACCGGGGAGCTGTTTTTT. Translation: CASSQAGGYTGELFF.

This clone was detected once. CDR3 amino acids: CASSPSFTRQSGELFF. In DNA form, the CDR3 reads TGCGCCAGCAGCCCGAGCTTCACGAGACAGTCCGGGGAGCTGTTTTTT. The chain carries TRBV5-1 and TRBJ2-2; perhaps TRBD1 as D (5 bases). V shed 4 bases and J shed 6 bases, with 19 bases lying between them. This CDR3 comprises 16 residues. The germline gives CDR1 SGHRS, CDR2 YFSETQ.

This clone was seen once. The V gene is TRBV5-4, the J gene TRBJ1-2; tentative D call: TRBD1 (5 bases). CDR1 is SGHNT, CDR2 YYREEE, per germline (reference sequence). Trimming removed 4 bases at V and 4 bases at J, with 14 bases between. There are 14 residues in the CDR3. The CDR3 sequence: CASSLAGGPYGYTF. CDR3 nucleotides: TGTGCCAGCAGCCTCGCGGGGGGACCCTATGGCTACACCTTC.

CDR3 residues: CASSRDTQETQYF. The CDR3 coding sequence is TGCGCCAGCAGCCGTGACACACAAGAGACCCAGTACTTC. This rearrangement joins TRBV5-1 to TRBJ2-5; no definite D call. Trimming stripped 4 bases from V and 2 bases from J, with 9 bases between. Germline V CDR1 and CDR2: SGHRS, YFSETQ. CDR3 size: 13 residues.

Only one count was recorded for this clone. The chain has TRBV28 and TRBJ2-7; TRBD1 matches 7 bases. Germline V CDR1 and CDR2: MDHEN, SYDVKM. This CDR3 is 12 amino acids long. The V gene end was trimmed by 5 bases and the J gene end by 3 bases; junction bases not matched to a gene: 1. CDR3 amino acids: CASSPGGYEQYF. The CDR3 region has the DNA TGTGCCAGCAGTCCAGGGGGCTACGAGCAGTACTTC.

The DNA for the CDR3 is TGCGCCAGCAGCTTAGCCTCCTCGCACACAGATACGCAGTATTTT. It is translated as CASSLASSHTDTQYF. V usage is TRBV5-1 and J usage is TRBJ2-3; D remains unclear. Trimming left V 2 bases short and J 2 bases short, with 12 bases between. From germline, CDR1 is SGHRS and CDR2 YFSETQ. CDR3 length: 15 residues.

This rearrangement joins TRBV7-9 to TRBJ2-5, with TRBD1 matching over 7 bases. The CDR3 sequence is 17 residues long. V shed 4 bases, J shed 7 bases, and the junction held 18 bases outside the gene matches. Germline lookup yields CDR1 SEHNR and CDR2 FQNEAQ (reference sequence). The CDR3 region has the DNA TGTGCCAGCAGCTCGCCTCAGCAAGGGGGCAGTGTGGGGACCCAGTACTTC. This codes for CASSSPQQGGSVGTQYF.

This sequence joins TRBV7-2 and TRBJ1-2, with 7 bases matching TRBD1. The trim removed 1 base at V and 4 bases at J, leaving 9 bases unmatched. Germline V gene data show CDR1 as SGHTA and CDR2 as FQGNSA. The CDR3 runs to 16 residues. CDR3 nucleotides: TGTGCCAGCAGCTTAGATGGAGGCGGGACAGTCTATGGCTACACCTTC. Protein sequence: CASSLDGGGTVYGYTF.

This sequence joins TRBV5-4 and TRBJ1-4; D is perhaps TRBD1 (6 bases). V lost 0 bases and J lost 0, with 9 bases in between. Germline V gives CDR1 SGHNT, CDR2 YYREEE (reference sequence). The CDR3 spans 16 residues. Here the CDR3 DNA reads TGTGCCAGCAGCTTGGGACAGGCCCCAACTAATGAAAAACTGTTTTTT. It translates to CASSLGQAPTNEKLFF.

This chain links TRBV29-1 with TRBJ1-2, with TRBD1 identical over 9 bases. This CDR3 contains 16 residues. V gave up 4 bases and J gave up 4 bases; unmatched junction bases: 13. Germline V gives CDR1 SQVTM, CDR2 ANQGSEA. The CDR3 DNA sequence: TGCAGCGTTGTCCCGGGACAGGGCCCCTTGGGCTATGGCTACACCTTC. This sequence encodes CSVVPGQGPLGYGYTF.

The J gene is TRBJ2-6, the V gene TRBV6-5, with a possible D match to TRBD2 (7 bases). This CDR3 has 14 residues. Germline-derived CDR1 and CDR2 are MNHEY and SVGAGI. Trimming left V 10 bases short and J 4 bases short, with 14 bases between. CDR3 in amino acids: CATRGGLGANVLTF. The CDR3 DNA sequence: TGTGCCACAAGGGGGGGGCTAGGGGCCAACGTCCTGACTTTC.

CDR3 protein: CASSLVLAGEQFF. In DNA form, the CDR3 reads TGTGCCAGCAGCTTGGTTCTAGCGGGCGAGCAGTTCTTC. V gene TRBV5-4 combines with J gene TRBJ2-1, with 8 bases identical to TRBD2. After removal of 0 bases from V and 10 bases from J, the junction contained 3 bases not matched to a gene. Germline CDR1 is SGHNT and CDR2 is YYREEE (reference sequence). The CDR3 covers 13 residues.

This clone was seen only a few times. The chain uses TRBV7-3 and TRBJ2-7; 8 bases align to TRBD2. The CDR3 runs to 15 residues. CDR1 SGHTA and CDR2 FQGTGA come from the germline V gene. The J segment lost 5 bases and the V segment lost 5 bases, leaving 11 bases of the junction unmatched. In DNA, the CDR3 is TGTGCCAGCAGCGCCACCGGGACTAGGTCGAACGAGCAGTACTTC. This translates into CASSATGTRSNEQYF.

The chain combines TRBV9 with TRBJ2-7, with a tentative D call TRBD2 (6 bases). Trimming pared 0 bases from V and 2 bases from J, leaving 9 bases between. The CDR3 sequence is 14 residues long. In germline, CDR1 is SGDLS, CDR2 YYNGEE. CDR3: CASSVGDFTYEQYF. The CDR3, as DNA: TGTGCCAGCAGCGTAGGGGACTTTACCTACGAGCAGTACTTC.

The chain carries TRBV24-1 and TRBJ1-2; 8 nucleotides align to TRBD1. Germline V gives CDR1 KGHDR, CDR2 SFDVKD. V shed 3 bases, J shed 6 bases, and the junction held 5 bases outside the gene matches. The CDR3 totals 14 residues. CDR3 in DNA: TGTGCCACCAGTGATGCGGGACAGGTTAATGGCTACACCTTC. It specifies CATSDAGQVNGYTF.

This clone was seen more than once but under ten times. The chain employs TRBV19 and TRBJ2-2, with no clear D. Trimming removed 7 bases at V and 4 bases at J, with 4 bases between. The CDR3 has 11 residues. Looked up from germline, CDR1 is LNHDA and CDR2 is SQIVND (reference sequence). The CDR3 DNA reads TGTGCCAGTAAGGCCACCGGGGAGCTGTTTTTT. It translates to CASKATGELFF.

The chain has TRBV10-3 and TRBJ1-2, with D possibly TRBD1 on 5 matching bases. V shed 1 base and J shed 4 bases, with 13 bases lying between them. This CDR3 contains 15 residues. Germline CDR1 reads ENHRY; CDR2 reads SYGVKD. The CDR3 sequence: CAISELGQGGYGYTF. The CDR3 bases are TGTGCCATCAGTGAGTTGGGGCAGGGAGGCTATGGCTACACCTTC.

This clone was seen only once. The chain links TRBV18 to TRBJ1-2; D gene ambiguous. Germline lookup yields CDR1 KGHSH and CDR2 LQKENI. The CDR3 is 14 residues long. Trimming left V 3 bases short and J 6 bases short, with 14 bases between. The CDR3 protein is CASSPPHGGDGYTF. As DNA, the CDR3 is TGTGCCAGCTCACCTCCCCACGGTGGGGATGGCTACACCTTC.

The J gene is TRBJ2-1, the V gene TRBV3-1 (or the pseudogene TRBV3-2), with 9 bases that match TRBD2. This CDR3 is built from 15 residues. J lost 7 bases, V lost 1 base, and 5 bases had no gene match. Germline assignment: CDR1 LGHDT and CDR2 YNNKEL (reference sequence). CDR3: CASSQGEREENEQFF. The CDR3 DNA is TGTGCCAGCAGCCAAGGAGAGCGGGAGGAGAATGAGCAGTTCTTC.

The V and J genes are TRBV18 and TRBJ2-7, with D possibly TRBD2 on 6 matching bases. Germline-derived CDR1 and CDR2 are KGHSH and LQKENI. The CDR3 runs to 14 residues. The V end lost 0 bases, the J end lost 6 bases, and 12 bases lay between the germline ends. DNA of the CDR3: TGTGCCAGCTCACCACCTGCGACTAGGGTCGAGCAGTACTTC. Translation: CASSPPATRVEQYF. Full variable domain (rest looked up from reference TRBV18 and TRBJ2-7): NAGVMQNPRHLVRRRGQEARLRCSPMKGHSHVYWYRQLPEEGLKFMVYLQKENIIDESGMPKERFSAEFPKEGPSILRIQQVVRGDSAAYFCASSPPATRVEQYFGPGTRLTVT.

The CDR3 sequence is CASNPGDRGENTEAFF. CDR3 in DNA: TGTGCCAGCAACCCAGGGGACAGGGGGGAGAACACTGAAGCTTTCTTT. J is TRBJ1-1 and V is TRBV7-9; 11 bases match TRBD1. This CDR3 region has 16 residues. The germline CDR1 and CDR2 sequences are SEHNR and FQNEAQ (reference sequence). The V and J ends lost 7 bases and 1 base, in that order; junction bases with no gene match: 8.

The chain has TRBV3-1 (or the pseudogene TRBV3-2) and TRBJ2-7; D gene uncertain. Trimming removed 1 base from V and 7 bases from J, with 8 bases in between. The CDR3 runs to 12 residues. Germline-derived CDR1 and CDR2 are LGHDT and YNNKEL (reference sequence). As DNA, the CDR3 is TGTGCCAGCAGCCAAGTTGAAGATGAGCAGTACTTC. It codes for CASSQVEDEQYF.

This clone came up a few times. V and J are TRBV5-4 and TRBJ1-1; D gene unclear. V was trimmed by 4 bases and J by 5 bases, leaving 12 bases between them. The CDR3 loop spans 13 amino acids. Per the germline V gene, CDR1 is SGHNT and CDR2 is YYREEE (reference sequence). CDR3 loop: CASSVDSSTEAFF. DNA for the CDR3: TGTGCCAGCAGCGTGGACTCGAGTACTGAAGCTTTCTTT.

This chain connects TRBV18 to TRBJ1-3, with D perhaps TRBD1 (5 bases). The CDR3 totals 15 residues. Trimming removed 6 bases at V and 2 bases at J, with 14 bases between. Germline-derived CDR1 and CDR2 are KGHSH and LQKENI. CDR3 DNA sequence: TGTGCCAGCTCCCCCGGACCAGGGCCTGGAAACACCATATATTTT. Amino acid sequence: CASSPGPGPGNTIYF.

This chain links TRBV30 with TRBJ2-7; tentatively, D is TRBD1 (5 bases). Germline CDR1 reads GTSNPN; CDR2 reads SVGIG (reference sequence). This CDR3 region has 17 residues. V lost 3 bases to trimming and J lost 2 bases, with 23 bases between them. Here the CDR3 reads CAWSTRPLLDMPYEQYF. As DNA, the CDR3 is TGTGCCTGGAGCACACGTCCCCTCCTGGACATGCCCTACGAGCAGTACTTC.

The CDR3 here is CAGIMDIYEQYF. For the CDR3, the DNA is TGTGCTGGGATAATGGACATCTACGAGCAGTACTTC. The V call is TRBV28, the J call TRBJ2-7; D might be TRBD1 (5 bases). The germline V gene encodes CDR1 MDHEN and CDR2 SYDVKM. CDR3 length equals 12 residues.

The chain uses TRBV18 and TRBJ2-1, with D uncertain. The CDR3 loop spans 13 amino acids. Trimming cost V 3 bases and J 10 bases, with 13 bases left between them. Germline-derived CDR1 and CDR2 are KGHSH and LQKENI. The CDR3 DNA reads as TGTGCCAGCTCACCCCAGGACCGACTCGAGCAGTTCTTC. It is translated as CASSPQDRLEQFF.

J is TRBJ2-7 and V is TRBV9, with 10 bases lining up with TRBD2. Germline V lookup: CDR1 SGDLS, CDR2 YYNGEE. V dropped 3 bases and J dropped 6; count of bases not matched to a gene: 9. The CDR3 contains 15 residues. This CDR3 is CASSGAGGEVSEQYF. Written as DNA, the CDR3 is TGTGCCAGCAGCGGAGCGGGAGGGGAGGTCTCCGAGCAGTACTTC. Full variable domain (missing parts from reference TRBV9 and TRBJ2-7): DSGVTQTPKHLITATGQRVTLRCSPRSGDLSVYWYQQSLDQGLQFLIQYYNGEERAKGNILERFSAQQFPDLHSELNLSSLELGDSALYFCASSGAGGEVSEQYFGPGTRLTVT.

V gene TRBV10-3 combines with J gene TRBJ2-5; 7 bases fit TRBD2. The V gene end was trimmed by 5 bases and the J gene end by 4 bases; junction bases not matched to a gene: 4. The CDR3 spans 13 residues. CDR1 and CDR2 from the germline V gene are ENHRY and SYGVKD. The CDR3 sequence is CAISREGPETQYF. CDR3 in DNA: TGTGCCATCAGTAGGGAGGGGCCAGAGACCCAGTACTTC.